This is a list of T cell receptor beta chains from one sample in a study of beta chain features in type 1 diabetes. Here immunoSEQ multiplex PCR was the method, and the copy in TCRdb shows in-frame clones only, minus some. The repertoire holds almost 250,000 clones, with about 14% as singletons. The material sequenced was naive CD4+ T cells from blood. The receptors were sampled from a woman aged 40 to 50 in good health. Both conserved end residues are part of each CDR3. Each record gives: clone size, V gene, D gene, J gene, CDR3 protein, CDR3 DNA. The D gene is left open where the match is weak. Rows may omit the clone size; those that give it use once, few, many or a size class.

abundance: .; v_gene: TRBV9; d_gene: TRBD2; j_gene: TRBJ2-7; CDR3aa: CASSVGTSGGYEQYF; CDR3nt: TGTGCCAGCAGCGTCGGGACTAGCGGGGGCTACGAGCAGTACTTC
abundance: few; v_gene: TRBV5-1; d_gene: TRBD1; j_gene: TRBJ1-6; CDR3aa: CASRRDRSSYNSPLHF; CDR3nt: TGCGCCAGCAGAAGGGACAGGAGCTCCTATAATTCACCCCTCCACTTT
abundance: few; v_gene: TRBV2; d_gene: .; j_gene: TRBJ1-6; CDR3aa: CASRGYNSPLHF; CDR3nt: TGTGCCAGTAGGGGGTATAATTCACCCCTCCACTTT
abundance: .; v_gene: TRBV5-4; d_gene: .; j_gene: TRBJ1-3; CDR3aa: CASSSGQLRGNTIYF; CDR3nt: TGTGCCAGCAGCTCCGGACAGTTGAGAGGAAACACCATATATTTT
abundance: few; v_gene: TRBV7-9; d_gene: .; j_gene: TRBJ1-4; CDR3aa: CASSSDGTTTNEKLFF; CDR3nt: TGTGCCAGCAGCTCCGACGGAACTACAACTAATGAAAAACTGTTTTTT
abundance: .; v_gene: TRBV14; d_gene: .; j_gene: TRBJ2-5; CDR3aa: CASSHMGQGRGETQYF; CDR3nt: TGTGCCAGCAGCCATATGGGTCAGGGGCGCGGAGAGACCCAGTACTTC
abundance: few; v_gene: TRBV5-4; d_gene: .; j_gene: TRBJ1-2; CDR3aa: CASSLPRVIEHGYTF; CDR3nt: TGTGCCAGCAGCCTGCCCCGGGTGATAGAGCATGGCTACACCTTC
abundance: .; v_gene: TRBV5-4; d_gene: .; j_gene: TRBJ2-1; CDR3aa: CASSRGTTSSYNEQFF; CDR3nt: TGTGCCAGCAGCAGGGGGACAACGAGCTCCTACAATGAGCAGTTCTTC
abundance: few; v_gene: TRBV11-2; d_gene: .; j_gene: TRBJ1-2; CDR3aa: CASSTGAGGYTF; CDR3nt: TGTGCCAGCAGCACCGGAGCGGGAGGCTACACCTTC
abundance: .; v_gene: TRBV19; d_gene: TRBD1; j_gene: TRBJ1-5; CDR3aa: CARGDSCNQPQHF; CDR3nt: TGTGCCAGAGGGGACAGTTGCAATCAGCCCCAGCATTTT
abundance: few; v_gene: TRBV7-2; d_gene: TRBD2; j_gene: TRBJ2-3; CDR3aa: CASRPERGDTDTQYF; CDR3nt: TGTGCCAGCAGACCCGAGCGGGGGGACACAGATACGCAGTATTTT
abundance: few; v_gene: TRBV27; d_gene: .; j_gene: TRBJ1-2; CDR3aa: CASRPGLNYGYTF; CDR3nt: TGTGCCAGCAGACCGGGACTTAACTATGGCTACACCTTC
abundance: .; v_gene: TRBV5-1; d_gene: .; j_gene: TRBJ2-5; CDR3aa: CASSFTPDGETQYF; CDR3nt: TGCGCCAGCAGCTTCACTCCCGACGGGGAGACCCAGTACTTC
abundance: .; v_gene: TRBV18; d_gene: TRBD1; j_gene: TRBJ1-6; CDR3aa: CASSLATGGNSPLHF; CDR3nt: TGTGCCAGCTCACTCGCGACAGGGGGGAATTCACCCCTCCACTTT
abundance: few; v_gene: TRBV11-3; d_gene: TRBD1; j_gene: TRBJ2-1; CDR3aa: CASSLGQVHEQFF; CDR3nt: TGTGCCAGCAGCTTGGGACAGGTCCATGAGCAGTTCTTC
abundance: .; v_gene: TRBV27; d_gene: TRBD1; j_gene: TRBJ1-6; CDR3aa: CASSTTGGGSPLHF; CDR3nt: TGTGCCAGCAGTACGACAGGGGGTGGCTCACCCCTCCACTTT
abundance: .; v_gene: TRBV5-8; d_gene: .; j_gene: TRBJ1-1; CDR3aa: CASSLTSGGEAFF; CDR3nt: TGTGCCAGCAGCTTGACTTCGGGGGGGGAAGCTTTCTTT
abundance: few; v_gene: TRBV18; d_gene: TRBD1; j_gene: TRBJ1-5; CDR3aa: CASSPPGQGSYYVSNQPQHF; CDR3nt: TGTGCCAGCTCACCACCCGGACAGGGATCTTACTACGTTAGCAATCAGCCCCAGCATTTT
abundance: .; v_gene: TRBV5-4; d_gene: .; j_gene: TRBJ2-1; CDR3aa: CAQAGGPYNEQFF; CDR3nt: TGTGCCCAAGCCGGGGGACCCTACAATGAGCAGTTCTTC
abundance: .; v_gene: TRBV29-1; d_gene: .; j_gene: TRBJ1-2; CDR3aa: CSVGLGQPPSSYTF; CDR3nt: TGCAGCGTTGGTTTAGGACAGCCGCCAAGTAGCTACACCTTC
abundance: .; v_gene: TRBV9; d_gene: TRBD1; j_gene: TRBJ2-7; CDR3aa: CASSASWGQAAYEQYF; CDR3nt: TGTGCCAGCAGCGCGAGTTGGGGACAGGCAGCCTACGAGCAGTACTTC
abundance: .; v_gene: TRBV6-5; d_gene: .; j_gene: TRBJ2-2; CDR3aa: CASSYYSGTGELFF; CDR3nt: TGTGCCAGCAGTTATTACAGTGGCACCGGGGAGCTGTTTTTT
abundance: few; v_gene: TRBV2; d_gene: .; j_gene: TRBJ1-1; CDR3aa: CASSDFARLREAFF; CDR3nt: TGTGCCAGCAGTGATTTTGCCAGGCTTCGTGAAGCTTTCTTT
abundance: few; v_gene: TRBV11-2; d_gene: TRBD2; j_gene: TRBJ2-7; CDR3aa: CASSSAGGRTEQYF; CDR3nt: TGTGCCAGCAGCTCGGCAGGCGGGAGGACCGAGCAGTACTTC
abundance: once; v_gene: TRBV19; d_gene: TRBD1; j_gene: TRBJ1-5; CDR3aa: CASSTRQGSNQPQHF; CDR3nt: TGTGCCAGTAGTACCAGACAGGGCTCAAATCAGCCCCAGCATTTT
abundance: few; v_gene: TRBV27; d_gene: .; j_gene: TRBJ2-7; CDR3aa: CASSLSVDGFYEQYF; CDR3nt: TGTGCCAGCAGCCTTAGCGTAGATGGGTTCTACGAGCAGTACTTC
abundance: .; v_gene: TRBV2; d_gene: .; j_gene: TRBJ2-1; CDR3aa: CASSEGSHNEQFF; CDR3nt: TGTGCCAGCAGTGAAGGCAGTCACAATGAGCAGTTCTTC
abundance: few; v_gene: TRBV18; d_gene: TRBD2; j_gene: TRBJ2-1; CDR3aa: CASFTSGGSYNEQFF; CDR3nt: TGTGCCAGCTTTACAAGCGGGGGCTCCTACAATGAGCAGTTCTTC
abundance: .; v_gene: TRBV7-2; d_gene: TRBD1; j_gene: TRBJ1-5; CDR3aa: CASSFFTGQGSNQPQHF; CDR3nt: TGTGCCAGCAGCTTTTTTACGGGACAGGGGAGCAATCAGCCCCAGCATTTT
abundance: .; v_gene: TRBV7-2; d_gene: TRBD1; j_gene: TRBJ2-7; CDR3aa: CASSLSGQGGEQYF; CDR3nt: TGTGCCAGCAGCCTCTCCGGACAGGGCGGGGAGCAGTACTTC
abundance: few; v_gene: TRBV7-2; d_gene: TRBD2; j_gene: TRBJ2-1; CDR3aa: CASSPTTSGAEQFF; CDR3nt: TGTGCCAGCAGCCCGACGACTAGCGGTGCTGAGCAGTTCTTC
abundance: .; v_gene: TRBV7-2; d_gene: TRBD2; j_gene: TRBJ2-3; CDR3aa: CASSTRLAGVGDTQYF; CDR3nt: TGTGCCAGCAGCACCCGACTAGCGGGGGTTGGGGATACGCAGTATTTT
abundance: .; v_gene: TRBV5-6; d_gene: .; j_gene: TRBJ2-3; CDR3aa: CASSLGMAGASTDTQYF; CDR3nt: TGTGCCAGCAGCTTGGGGATGGCTGGGGCCAGCACAGATACGCAGTATTTT
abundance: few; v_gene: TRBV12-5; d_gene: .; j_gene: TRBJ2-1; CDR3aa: CASGSQKPSDEQFF; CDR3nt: TGTGCTAGTGGTTCTCAGAAACCTTCTGATGAGCAGTTCTTC
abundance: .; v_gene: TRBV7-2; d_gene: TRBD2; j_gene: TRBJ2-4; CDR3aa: CASSSQTLGTSVAKNIQYF; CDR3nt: TGTGCCAGCAGCTCGCAGACCCTAGGGACTAGCGTGGCCAAAAACATTCAGTACTTC
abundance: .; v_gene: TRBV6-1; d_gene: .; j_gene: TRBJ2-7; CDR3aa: CASSLAGELGEQYF; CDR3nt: TGTGCCAGCAGCCTCGCCGGGGAACTGGGCGAGCAGTACTTC
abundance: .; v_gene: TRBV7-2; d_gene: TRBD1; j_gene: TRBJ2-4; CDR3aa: CASSRYVLGGNIQYF; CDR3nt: TGTGCCAGCAGCCGTTATGTATTAGGGGGCAACATTCAGTACTTC
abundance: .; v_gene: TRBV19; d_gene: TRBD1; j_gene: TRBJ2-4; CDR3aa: CASSIGPTGARYIQYF; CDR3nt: TGTGCCAGTAGTATAGGACCGACAGGGGCGAGGTACATTCAGTACTTC
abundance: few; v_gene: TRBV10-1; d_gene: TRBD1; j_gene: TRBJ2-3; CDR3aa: CASRPGQGDTDTQYF; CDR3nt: TGCGCCAGCAGGCCCGGACAGGGGGACACAGATACGCAGTATTTT
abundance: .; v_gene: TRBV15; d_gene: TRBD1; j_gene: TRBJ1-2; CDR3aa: CATSRSQGAGGRGYTF; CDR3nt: TGTGCCACCAGCAGATCTCAGGGGGCAGGGGGCCGCGGCTACACCTTC
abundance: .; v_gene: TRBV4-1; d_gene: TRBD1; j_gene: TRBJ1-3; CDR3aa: CASSLGTGDSGNTIYF; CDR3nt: TGCGCCAGCAGCCTAGGGACAGGGGACTCTGGAAACACCATATATTTT
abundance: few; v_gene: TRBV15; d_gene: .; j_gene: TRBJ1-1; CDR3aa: CATSVNTEAFF; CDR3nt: TGTGCCACCTCGGTGAACACTGAAGCTTTCTTT